The source of this T cell receptor (beta chain) is a study of blood T cell repertoires in COVID-19. As for the study in general: PBMCs, B-cell-depleted T cells, or T cells provided the cDNA or gDNA that made up the material.

Authors' analysis steps: Amplification of reference gene primers was used by the study to estimate nucleated cell counts. Measured with immunoSEQ multiplex PCR; TCRdb has only the in-frame clones, and not every one. V, J and clone size are taken as reported in that table, and D and trimming were inferred from the DNA itself. The table has about 100,000 clones, about nine tenths seen once. CDR1 is MNHEY and CDR2 is SVGAGI in the germline V gene. This CDR3 is 14 amino acids long. Trimming took 7 bases from V and 4 from J, leaving 14 bases between them. Sequencing was performed on peripheral blood. The V gene is TRBV6-5, the J gene TRBJ1-3, with D tentatively TRBD1 (5 bases). This receptor was identified in a man aged 45 to 65 with active COVID-19. The CDR3 loop reads CASIEGHRGNTIYF. For the CDR3, the DNA is TGTGCCAGCATCGAAGGACATAGGGGAAACACCATATATTTT.